This T cell receptor beta chain originates from a study of cytomegalovirus exposure and HLA in healthy donors. Comment on this clone: What it binds is unknown.

In the PCR, 60 Vbeta and 13 Jbeta primers were used. TCRdb's table, derived via immunoSEQ multiplex PCR, lists solely in-frame clones and lacks some. The sample lists more than 95,000 clones; just over 75% were seen once. The study's findings and limits: Per a prior analysis, the majority of TCR beta V segments were productive roughly 87% or roughly 30% of the time. For TCR beta chains, V- and J-gene trimming was later linked to a missense DCLRE1C variant.

V lost 1 base to trimming and J lost 1 base, with 11 bases between them. The CDR3 is made up of 15 amino acids. The germline V gene has CDR1 MNHNS and CDR2 SASEGT. The genes are TRBV6-1 and TRBJ2-7; D perhaps matches TRBD2 (5 bases). The specimen sequenced was PBMCs. This sequence originates from a man aged 40-49 years in good health and CMV-seropositive. The CDR3 DNA reads TGTGCCAGCAGTGAAGTCTCCCCGGGATCCTACGAGCAGTACTTC. This encodes CASSEVSPGSYEQYF.